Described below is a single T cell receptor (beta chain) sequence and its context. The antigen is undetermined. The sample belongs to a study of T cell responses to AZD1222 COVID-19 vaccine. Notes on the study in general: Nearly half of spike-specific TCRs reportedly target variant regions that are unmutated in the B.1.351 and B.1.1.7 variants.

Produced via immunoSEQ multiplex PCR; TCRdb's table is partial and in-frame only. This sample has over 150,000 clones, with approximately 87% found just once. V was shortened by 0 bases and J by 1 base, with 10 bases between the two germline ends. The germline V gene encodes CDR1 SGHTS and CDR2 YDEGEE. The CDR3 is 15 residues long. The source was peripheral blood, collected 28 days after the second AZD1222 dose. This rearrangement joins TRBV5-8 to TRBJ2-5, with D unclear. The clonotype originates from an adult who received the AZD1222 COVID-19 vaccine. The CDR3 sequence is CASSLGTRGQETQYF. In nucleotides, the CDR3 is TGTGCCAGCAGCTTGGGTACCCGAGGCCAAGAGACCCAGTACTTC.